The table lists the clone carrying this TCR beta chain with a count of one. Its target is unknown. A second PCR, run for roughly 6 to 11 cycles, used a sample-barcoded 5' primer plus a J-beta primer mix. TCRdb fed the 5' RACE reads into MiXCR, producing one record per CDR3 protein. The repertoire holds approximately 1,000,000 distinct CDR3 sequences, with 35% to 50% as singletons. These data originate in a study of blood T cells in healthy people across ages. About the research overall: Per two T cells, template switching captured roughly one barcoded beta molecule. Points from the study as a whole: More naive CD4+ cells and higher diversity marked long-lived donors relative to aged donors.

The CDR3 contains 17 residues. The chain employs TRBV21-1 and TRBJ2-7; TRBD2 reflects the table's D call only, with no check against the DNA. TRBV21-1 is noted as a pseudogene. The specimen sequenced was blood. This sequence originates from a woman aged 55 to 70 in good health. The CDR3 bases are TGTGCCAGCAACAATGAAACCCTAGGGGCTAGAAGCGACGAGCAGTACTTC. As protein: CASNNETLGARSDEQYF.